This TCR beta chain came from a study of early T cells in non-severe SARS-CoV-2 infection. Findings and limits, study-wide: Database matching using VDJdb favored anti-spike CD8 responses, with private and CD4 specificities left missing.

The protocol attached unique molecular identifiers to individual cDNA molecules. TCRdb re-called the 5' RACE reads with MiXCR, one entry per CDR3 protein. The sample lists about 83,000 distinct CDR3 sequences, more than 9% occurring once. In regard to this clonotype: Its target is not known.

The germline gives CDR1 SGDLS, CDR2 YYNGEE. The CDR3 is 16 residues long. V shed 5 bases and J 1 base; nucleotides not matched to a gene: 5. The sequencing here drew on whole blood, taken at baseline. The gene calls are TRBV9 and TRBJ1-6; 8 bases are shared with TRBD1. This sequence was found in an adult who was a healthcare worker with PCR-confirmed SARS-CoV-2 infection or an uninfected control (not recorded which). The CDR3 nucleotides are TGTGCCAGCAGTTCCGGGACAGGATCCTATAATTCACCCCTCCACTTT. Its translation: CASSSGTGSYNSPLHF.